The 9 T cell receptor beta chains below were found in one sample sequenced in a study of beta chain features in type 1 diabetes. Their cognate antigens are unknown. Whole-study results and caveats: A moderate, significant TCRB CDR3 shortening appeared in type 1 diabetes across four CD4+ subsets.

Isolated RNA was reverse transcribed in full, so expressed TCRB transcripts were sequenced. The protocol was immunoSEQ multiplex PCR, while the TCRdb copy is restricted to in-frame clones and leaves out a portion. The repertoire consists of 550,000 to 850,000 clones, with roughly 13% occurring once and the leading ten covering approximately 0.02%. The source material was naive CD4+ T cells from blood. Receptors were obtained from a man between 18 and 35 years old with type 1 diabetes.

This chain uses TRBV7-6 with TRBJ2-1; D gene unclear. With 1 base removed from V and 0 bases from J, the gap between germline ends came to 16 bases. Per germline, CDR1 SGHVS and CDR2 FNYEAQ. The CDR3 totals 18 residues. CDR3: CASSLEPLRNSSYNEQFF. CDR3 DNA sequence: TGTGCCAGCAGCTTAGAACCCCTCAGGAACAGCTCCTACAATGAGCAGTTCTTC.

This clone has at least ten counts. The same CDR3 can be traced to other DNA sequences in this sample. CDR3 region: CAWSVTDTQYF. In DNA, the CDR3 is TGTGCCTGGAGTGTAACAGATACGCAGTATTTT. V is TRBV30 and J is TRBJ2-3; D is unresolved. CDR3 length: 11 residues. Germline V gene data show CDR1 as GTSNPN and CDR2 as SVGIG (reference sequence). With 0 bases removed from V and 3 bases from J, the gap between germline ends came to 1 base.

This clone occurred a few times. The gene calls are TRBV10-3 and TRBJ1-1; tentative D call: TRBD1 (5 bases). Germline lookup yields CDR1 ENHRY and CDR2 SYGVKD. The CDR3 covers 15 residues. V was shortened by 6 bases and J by 1 base, with 15 bases between the two germline ends. The CDR3, as DNA: TGTGCCATCAGGGCACCCGAGACAGCGAACACTGAAGCTTTCTTT. Its translation: CAIRAPETANTEAFF.

The chain has TRBV30 and TRBJ2-2, with 7 bases lining up with TRBD1. V gave up 5 bases and J gave up 2 bases; unmatched junction bases: 2. CDR3 size: 13 residues. Looked up from germline, CDR1 is GTSNPN and CDR2 is SVGIG (reference sequence). CDR3 DNA sequence: TGTGCCTGGGACAGGGTAAACACCGGGGAGCTGTTTTTT. Encoded protein: CAWDRVNTGELFF.

The V and J genes are TRBV4-2 and TRBJ2-5; a possible D gene is TRBD2 (6 bases). Trimming took 0 bases from V and 1 from J, leaving 15 bases between them. The length of the CDR3 is 17 residues. Looked up from germline, CDR1 is LGHNA and CDR2 is YNFKEQ. CDR3 coding DNA: TGTGCCAGCAGCCAAGAGAGGGACTCCACCTCCCAAGAGACCCAGTACTTC. This translates into CASSQERDSTSQETQYF.

V and J are TRBV6-1 and TRBJ1-2; possibly TRBD1 for D (6 bases). Trimming took 8 bases from V and 3 from J, leaving 16 bases between them. The germline V gene encodes CDR1 MNHNS and CDR2 SASEGT. The CDR3 consists of 14 residues. CDR3: CASLEEGVYYGYTF. The CDR3 region has the DNA TGTGCCAGCCTCGAGGAGGGGGTTTACTATGGCTACACCTTC.

The V gene is TRBV5-1, the J gene TRBJ2-3; 7 positions match TRBD1. The germline V gene has CDR1 SGHRS and CDR2 YFSETQ. The trim removed 5 bases at V and 2 bases at J, leaving 8 bases unmatched. The CDR3 totals 15 residues. The DNA of the CDR3 is TGCGCCAGCAGACGGACAGGCGAGAACACAGATACGCAGTATTTT. It yields the protein CASRRTGENTDTQYF.

In this sample, this clone turned up a few times. The chain carries TRBV9 and TRBJ1-6; 7 bases fit TRBD1. V gave up 4 bases and J gave up 0 bases; unmatched junction bases: 4. Looked up from germline, CDR1 is SGDLS and CDR2 is YYNGEE. The CDR3 consists of 16 residues. For the CDR3, the DNA is TGTGCCAGCAGCTCAAGACAGGGCTCCTATAATTCACCCCTCCACTTT. This encodes CASSSRQGSYNSPLHF.

The chain employs TRBV9 and TRBJ1-4, with 9 bases fitting TRBD1. CDR3 length: 15 amino acids. The V gene's germline CDR1 is SGDLS and CDR2 YYNGEE. The trim removed 0 bases at V and 7 bases at J, leaving 4 bases unmatched. In DNA form, the CDR3 reads TGTGCCAGCAGCGTAGTAGCGGACAGGGGTGAAAAACTGTTTTTT. This gives the protein CASSVVADRGEKLFF.